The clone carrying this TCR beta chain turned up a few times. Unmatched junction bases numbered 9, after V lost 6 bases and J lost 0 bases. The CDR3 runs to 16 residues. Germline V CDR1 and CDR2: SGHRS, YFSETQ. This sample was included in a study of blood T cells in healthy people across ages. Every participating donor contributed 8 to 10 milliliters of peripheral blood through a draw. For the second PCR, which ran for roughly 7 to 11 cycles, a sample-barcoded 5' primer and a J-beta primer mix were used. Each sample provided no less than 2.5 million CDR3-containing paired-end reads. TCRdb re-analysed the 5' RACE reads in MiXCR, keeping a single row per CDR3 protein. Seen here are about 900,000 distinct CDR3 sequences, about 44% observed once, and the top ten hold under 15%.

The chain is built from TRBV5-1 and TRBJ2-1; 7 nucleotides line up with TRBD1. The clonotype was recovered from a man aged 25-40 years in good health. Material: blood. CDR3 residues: CASTPFDRVSYNEQFF. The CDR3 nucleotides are TGCGCCAGCACCCCCTTCGACAGGGTCTCCTACAATGAGCAGTTCTTC. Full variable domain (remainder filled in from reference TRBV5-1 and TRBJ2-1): KAGVTQTPRYLIKTRGQQVTLSCSPISGHRSVSWYQQTPGQGLQFLFEYFSETQRNKGNFPGRFSGRQFSNSRSEMNVSTLELGDSALYLCASTPFDRVSYNEQFFGPGTRLTVL.